This entry concerns a single T cell receptor beta chain. This entry is derived from a study of blood T cell repertoires in COVID-19. Study as a whole: The United States, Italy and Spain were the sources of the acute and convalescent COVID-19 samples. The analysed material was cDNA or gDNA that came from T cells, B-cell-depleted T cells, or PBMCs.

Looked up from germline, CDR1 is SGHNT and CDR2 is YENEEA. This CDR3 is 14 amino acids long. Trimming at V came to 6 bases and at J to 1 base, leaving 4 bases not matched to a gene. In the original analysis: Reference gene primer amplification yielded estimated nucleated cell counts. Libraries were prepared by immunoSEQ multiplex PCR; TCRdb keeps only in-frame clonotypes and omits some of them. From that table come the V and J calls and clone size; the DNA was used to work out D and trimming. In the table there are about 100,000 clones, around 73% of which are singletons. This TCR derives from a man in his fifties or sixties with active or convalescent COVID-19. V gene TRBV11-3 combines with J gene TRBJ2-3; TRBD2 matches at 7 bases. The sequenced sample consisted of peripheral blood. DNA for the CDR3: TGTGCCAGCAGTTCCCGGGAGGGCACAGATACGCAGTATTTT. Its translation: CASSSREGTDTQYF. Together with reference TRBV11-3 and TRBJ2-3, the CDR3 gives the full variable domain: EAGVVQSPRYKIIEKKQPVAFWCNPISGHNTLYWYLQNLGQGPELLIRYENEEAVDDSQLPKDRFSAERLKGVDSTLKIQPAELGDSAVYLCASSSREGTDTQYFGPGTRLTVL.